This T cell receptor beta chain was recorded in a study of metastatic and nonmetastatic thyroid tumors. TCRdb re-analyzed the PCR reads using MiXCR. The sample has roughly 6,800 clones, 25% to 30% seen once. Trimming cost V 9 bases and J 7 bases, with 13 bases left between them. This CDR3 has 12 amino acids. Germline V gene sequence: CDR1 SGHRS, CDR2 YFSETQ. This clone is medium-sized. There were no patients who had received any treatment before thyroid surgery. The sample taken for sequencing was tumor tissue. The chain has TRBV5-1 and TRBJ2-2; D may be TRBD1 (6 bases). This clonotype was sampled from a female donor with papillary thyroid cancer or a benign thyroid nodule (not recorded which). Some clones in this sample may be carry-over from other donors' samples. The DNA of the CDR3 is TGCGCCACCGGGGACACGGGCGGGGAGCTGTTTTTT. Its translation: CATGDTGGELFF.